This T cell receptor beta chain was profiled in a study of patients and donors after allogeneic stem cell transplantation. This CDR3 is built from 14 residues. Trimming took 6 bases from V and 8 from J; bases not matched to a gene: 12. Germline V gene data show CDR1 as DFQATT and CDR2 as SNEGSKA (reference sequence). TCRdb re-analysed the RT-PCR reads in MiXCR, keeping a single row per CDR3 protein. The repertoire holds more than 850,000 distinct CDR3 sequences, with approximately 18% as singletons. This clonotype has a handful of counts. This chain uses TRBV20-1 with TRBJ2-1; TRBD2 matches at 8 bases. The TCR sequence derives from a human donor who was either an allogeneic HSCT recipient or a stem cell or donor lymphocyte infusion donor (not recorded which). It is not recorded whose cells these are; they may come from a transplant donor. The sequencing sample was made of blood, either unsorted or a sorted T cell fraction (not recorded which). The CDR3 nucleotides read TGCAGTGCGAACCCCCCTAGCGGGTACGATGAGCAGTTCTTC. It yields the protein CSANPPSGYDEQFF.